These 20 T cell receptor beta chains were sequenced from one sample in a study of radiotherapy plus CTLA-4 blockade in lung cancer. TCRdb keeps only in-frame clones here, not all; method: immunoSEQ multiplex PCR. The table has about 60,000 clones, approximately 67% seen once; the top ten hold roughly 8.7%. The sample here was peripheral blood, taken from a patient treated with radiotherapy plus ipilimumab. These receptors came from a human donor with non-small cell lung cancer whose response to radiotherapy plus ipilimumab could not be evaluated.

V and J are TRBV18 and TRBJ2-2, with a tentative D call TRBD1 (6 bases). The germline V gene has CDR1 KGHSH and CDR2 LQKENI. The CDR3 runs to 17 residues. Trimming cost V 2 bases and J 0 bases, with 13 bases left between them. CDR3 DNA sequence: TGTGCCAGCTCACCATCTGCAGGGGCCACGAACACCGGGGAGCTGTTTTTT. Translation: CASSPSAGATNTGELFF.

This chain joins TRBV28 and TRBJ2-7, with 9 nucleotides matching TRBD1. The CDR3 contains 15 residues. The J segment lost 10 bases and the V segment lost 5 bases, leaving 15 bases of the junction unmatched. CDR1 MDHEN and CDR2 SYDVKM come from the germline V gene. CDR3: CASSRTGVGMRNQYF. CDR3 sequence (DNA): TGTGCCAGCAGTCGGACAGGGGTCGGTATGCGGAATCAGTACTTC.

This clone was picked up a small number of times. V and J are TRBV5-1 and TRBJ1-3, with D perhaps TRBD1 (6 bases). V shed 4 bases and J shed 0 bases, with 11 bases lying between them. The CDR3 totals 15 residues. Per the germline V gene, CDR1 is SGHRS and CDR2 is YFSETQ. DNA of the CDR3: TGCGCCAGCAGCGCGGACAGTAGCTCTGGAAACACCATATATTTT. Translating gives CASSADSSSGNTIYF.

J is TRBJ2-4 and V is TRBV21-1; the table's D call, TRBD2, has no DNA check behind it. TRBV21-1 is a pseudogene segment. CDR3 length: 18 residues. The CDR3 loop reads CASSKEGSAELAKNIQYF. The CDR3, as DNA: TGTGCCAGCAGCAAAGAAGGTTCAGCGGAGCTAGCCAAAAACATTCAGTACTTC.

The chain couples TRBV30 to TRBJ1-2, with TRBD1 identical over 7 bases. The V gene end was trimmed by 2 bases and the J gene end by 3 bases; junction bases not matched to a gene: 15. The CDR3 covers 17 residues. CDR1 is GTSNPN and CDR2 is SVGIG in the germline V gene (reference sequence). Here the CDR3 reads CAWSKNYGQVGDYGYTF. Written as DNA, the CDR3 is TGTGCCTGGAGTAAGAATTACGGACAGGTTGGGGACTATGGCTACACCTTC.

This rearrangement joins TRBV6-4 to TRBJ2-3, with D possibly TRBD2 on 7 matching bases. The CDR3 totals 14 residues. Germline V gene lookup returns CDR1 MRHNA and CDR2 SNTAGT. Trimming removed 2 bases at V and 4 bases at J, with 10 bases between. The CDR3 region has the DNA TGTGCCAGCAGTGACGGGGGGGCCGCAGATACGCAGTATTTT. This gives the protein CASSDGGAADTQYF.

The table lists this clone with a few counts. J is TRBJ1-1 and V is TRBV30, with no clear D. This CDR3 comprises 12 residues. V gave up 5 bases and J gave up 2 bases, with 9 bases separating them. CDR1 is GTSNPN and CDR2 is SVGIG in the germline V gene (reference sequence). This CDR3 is CAWGPTNTEAFF. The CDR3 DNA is TGTGCCTGGGGGCCTACCAACACTGAAGCTTTCTTT.

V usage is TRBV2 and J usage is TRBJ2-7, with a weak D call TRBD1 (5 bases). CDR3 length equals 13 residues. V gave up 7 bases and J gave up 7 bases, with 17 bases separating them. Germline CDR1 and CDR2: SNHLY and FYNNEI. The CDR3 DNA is TGTGCCAGCATTCAGACGGCAGGGCGAGAGCAGTACTTC. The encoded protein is CASIQTAGREQYF.

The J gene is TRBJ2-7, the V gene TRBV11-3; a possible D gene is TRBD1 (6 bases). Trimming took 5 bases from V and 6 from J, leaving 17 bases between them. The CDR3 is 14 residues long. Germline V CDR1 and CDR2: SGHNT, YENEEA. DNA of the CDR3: TGTGCCAGCAGCCAACTCACAGGGACGGGCGAGCAGTACTTC. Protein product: CASSQLTGTGEQYF.

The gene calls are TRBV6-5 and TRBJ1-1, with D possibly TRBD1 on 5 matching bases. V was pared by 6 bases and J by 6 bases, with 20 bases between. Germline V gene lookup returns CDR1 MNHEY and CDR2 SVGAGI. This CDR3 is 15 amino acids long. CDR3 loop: CASSRVPPGPSEAFF. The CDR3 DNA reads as TGTGCCAGCAGCAGAGTACCCCCAGGGCCATCTGAAGCTTTCTTT.

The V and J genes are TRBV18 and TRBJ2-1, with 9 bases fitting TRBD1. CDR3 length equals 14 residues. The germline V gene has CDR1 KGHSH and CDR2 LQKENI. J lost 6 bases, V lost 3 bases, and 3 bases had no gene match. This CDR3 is CASSPGQGRNEQFF. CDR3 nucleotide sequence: TGTGCCAGCTCACCGGGACAGGGTCGCAATGAGCAGTTCTTC.

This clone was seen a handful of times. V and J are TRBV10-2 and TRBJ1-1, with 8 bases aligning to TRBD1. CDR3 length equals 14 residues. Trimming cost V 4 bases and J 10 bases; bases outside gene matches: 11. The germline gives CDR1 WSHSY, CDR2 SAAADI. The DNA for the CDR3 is TGCGCCAGCAGTGGTATTAGGCAGGGGGCGGGAGCTTTCTTT. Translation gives CASSGIRQGAGAFF.

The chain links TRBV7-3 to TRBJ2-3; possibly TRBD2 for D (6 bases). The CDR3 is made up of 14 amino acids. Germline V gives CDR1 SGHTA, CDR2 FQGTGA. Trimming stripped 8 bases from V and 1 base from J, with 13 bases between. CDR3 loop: CASGATGGTDTQYF. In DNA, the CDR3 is TGTGCCAGCGGCGCGACGGGGGGCACAGATACGCAGTATTTT.

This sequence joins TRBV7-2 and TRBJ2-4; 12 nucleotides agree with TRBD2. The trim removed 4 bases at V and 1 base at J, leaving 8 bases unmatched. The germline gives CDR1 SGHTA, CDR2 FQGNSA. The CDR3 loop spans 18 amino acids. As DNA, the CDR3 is TGTGCCAGCAGCTCCCCACCCACTAGCGGGGGGGCCAAAAACATTCAGTACTTC. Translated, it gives CASSSPPTSGGAKNIQYF.

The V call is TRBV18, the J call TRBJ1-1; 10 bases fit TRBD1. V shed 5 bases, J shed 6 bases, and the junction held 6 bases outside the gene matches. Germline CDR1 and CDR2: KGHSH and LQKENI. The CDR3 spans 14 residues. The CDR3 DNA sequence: TGTGCCAGCTCATCCGACAGGGGGCGTTCTGAAGCTTTCTTT. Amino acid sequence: CASSSDRGRSEAFF. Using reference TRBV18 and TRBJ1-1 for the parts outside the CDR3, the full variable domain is NAGVMQNPRHLVRRRGQEARLRCSPMKGHSHVYWYRQLPEEGLKFMVYLQKENIIDESGMPKERFSAEFPKEGPSILRIQQVVRGDSAAYFCASSSDRGRSEAFFGQGTRLTVV.

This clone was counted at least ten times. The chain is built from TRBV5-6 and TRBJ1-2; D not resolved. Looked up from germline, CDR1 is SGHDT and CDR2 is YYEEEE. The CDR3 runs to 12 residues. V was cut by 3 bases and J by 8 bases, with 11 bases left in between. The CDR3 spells CASSSAPGGYTF. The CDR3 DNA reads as TGTGCCAGCAGCTCGGCACCGGGAGGCTACACCTTC.

CDR3 nucleotide sequence: TGTGCCAGCAGTCCTAAGCAGGCGAACACTGAAGCTTTCTTT. Amino acids: CASSPKQANTEAFF. The chain employs TRBV7-2 and TRBJ1-1; unclear D gene. The length of the CDR3 is 14 residues. CDR1 and CDR2 from the germline V gene are SGHTA and FQGNSA. Trimming stripped 6 bases from V and 1 base from J, with 12 bases between.

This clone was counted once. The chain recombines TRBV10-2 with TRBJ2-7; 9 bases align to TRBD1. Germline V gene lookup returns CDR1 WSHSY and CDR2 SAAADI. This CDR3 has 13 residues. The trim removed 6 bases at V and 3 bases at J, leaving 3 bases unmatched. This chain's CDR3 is CASRRQGGYEQYF. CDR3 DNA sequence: TGCGCCAGCAGGAGACAGGGGGGCTACGAGCAGTACTTC.

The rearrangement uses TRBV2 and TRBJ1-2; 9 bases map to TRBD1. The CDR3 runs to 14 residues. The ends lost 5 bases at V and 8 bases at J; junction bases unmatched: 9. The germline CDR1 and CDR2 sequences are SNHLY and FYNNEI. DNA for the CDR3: TGTGCCAGCAGTCTTAACAGGGGGCCAGGCGGCTACACCTTC. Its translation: CASSLNRGPGGYTF.

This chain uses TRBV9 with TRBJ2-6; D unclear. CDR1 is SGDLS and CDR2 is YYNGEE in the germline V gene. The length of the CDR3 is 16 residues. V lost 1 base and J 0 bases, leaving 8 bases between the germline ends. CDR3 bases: TGTGCCAGCAGCGTACAGGCCACCTCTGGGGCCAACGTCCTGACTTTC. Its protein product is CASSVQATSGANVLTF.